The present T cell receptor (beta chain) was sequenced within a study of T cell changes during pregnancy in multiple sclerosis (dated by TCRdb to about 2019). Background on the whole study: The study examined how the T cell repertoire changed over the course of pregnancy in women with multiple sclerosis.

Spanning cysteine to phenylalanine, the CDR3 consists of 15 amino acids. CDR3 DNA is the only sequence kept; it has 45 bases, read in frame from the first base. At the junction V is shortened by 8 bases and J by 3 bases; bases outside the gene matches: 6. As encoded in the germline V gene, CDR1 is MNHNS while CDR2 is SASEGT. The library was built by means of the immunoSEQ multiplex PCR assay. Entries here come from immuneACCESS through TCRdb and include only in-frame sequences with V and J called. Some clones fail to appear in such tables; in the studies checked, an unresolved V gene covers under half of the shortfall, and the cause of the remainder is unknown. The sample table contains fewer than 85,000 clones; only one count was recorded for roughly 90% of them. Of the sample, roughly 2.1% falls within the top ten clones. This clone was seen a few times. There is no known antigen for this receptor. Base quality data are lacking; no much larger clone is found one base away.

The TCR sequence derives from a female donor with multiple sclerosis, enrolled in a pregnancy study. Sequencing used peripheral blood, obtained in the second trimester of pregnancy. Rearrangement joined TRBV6-1 to TRBJ2-1, with 11 bases in between that match TRBD2. The CDR3 protein sequence reads: CASLLTSGGYNEQFF. The DNA sequence is given as TGTGCCAGCCTTCTTACTAGCGGGGGCTACAATGAGCAGTTCTTC.